A single T cell receptor beta chain is shown here with its context. This clonotype appeared many times. No cognate antigen has been identified for it. Nothing much larger sits one base from this clone, and base qualities are not available. These data originate in a study of T cell repertoires in cytomegalovirus infection (dated by TCRdb to 2018 to 2020). About the investigation overall: The HLA type of each donor mattered for the analysis, because public TCR beta signatures pointed to carriage of CMV infection along with the matching HLA type. Overall study results and their limits: Carriers of CMV infection plus the relevant HLA type were discriminated by the cumulative frequency of public TCR beta family members in the study cohort and in an independent roughly 370-donor cohort. In the ex vivo response, HLA-C-restricted CMV-specific TCR beta clonotypes were dominant, and in two of eight donors the single most frequent clonotype came from this HLA-C-restricted group.

Data came from an Illumina HiSeq 1500. Through fastp at Q25 and MiXCR, TCRdb rebuilt clones from the public reads, retaining in-frame beta chains. Entries are consolidated by CDR3 protein sequence, retaining the most common genes and DNA. A total of roughly 230,000 distinct CDR3 sequences appear in this sample, 6% to 8% of them only once. Of the sample, under 7% is held by the ten largest clones. The source of this sequence is a human donor in good health (CMV status not recorded). Some clones in this sample may be carry-over from other donors' samples. The specimen was PBMCs.

This receptor carries the CDR3 CASSSTSGGPQETQYF. The DNA sequence is TGTGCCAGCAGCTCGACATCGGGGGGCCCCCAAGAGACCCAGTACTTC. The rearrangement combines TRBV28 with TRBJ2-5; the D gene is perhaps TRBD2, on 7 matching bases. For CDR1 and CDR2, the germline V gene lists MDHEN and SYDVKM. V loses 6 bases of germline sequence and J loses 1 base, and the interval between the two ends is 18 bases. Its CDR3 holds 16 amino acids, cysteine through phenylalanine. Solely the CDR3 DNA is kept, with 48 bases framed from the first base.